This paragraph covers one T cell receptor (beta chain) sequence. Its antigen remains unknown. Every immunoSEQ plate was one replicate of a subset's evenly spread DNA. Repertoires were generated with immunoSEQ multiplex PCR, while TCRdb's copy carries only in-frame clones and drops some. The repertoire consists of a few million clones, with approximately 93% occurring once and the leading ten covering 0.39%. The data derive from a study of shared clonotypes between healthy human individuals. Study-level background: A couple of women and three men aged 18 to 49 served as donors.

General study points: Clonotypes shared by all four sorted-subset donors had higher generation probabilities than non-shared clonotypes. Rarefaction exposed incomplete sorted-subset sequencing despite large depth.

The sequenced sample was naive CD4+ T cells from PBMCs. Noted subset: CD45RA+ positively selected. The receptor comes from a man younger than 35 in good health. Some clones in this sample may be carry-over from other donors' samples.

The CDR3 DNA is TGTGCCAGCAGCCATCCTAGCGGGGGCCGAGGGGAGCAGTACTTC. Its translation is CASSHPSGGRGEQYF. V is TRBV7-2 and J is TRBJ2-7; 10 positions match TRBD2. Germline lookup yields CDR1 SGHTA and CDR2 FQGNSA. The CDR3 loop spans 15 amino acids. V shed 5 bases, J shed 7 bases, and the junction held 11 bases outside the gene matches.